This T cell receptor beta chain was sequenced in a study of T cells in Graves' hyperthyroidism and ophthalmopathy. The definition of stable Graves' hyperthyroidism was no ophthalmopathy progression within 18 months. Extraction of PBMCs used about 9.2 ml of fresh peripheral blood. This CDR3 is built from 16 residues. Germline trimming cut 4 bases from V and 6 bases from J; bases unmatched to any gene: 5. Germline CDR1 KGHDR, CDR2 SFDVKD. RNA transcripts gave rise to amplified TCR beta CDR3 regions. When the TCR CDR3 underwent first-round RT-PCR, the HTBI primer set was used. TCRdb independently ran MiXCR on the multiplex PCR reads; one entry per CDR3 protein. The sample has hundreds of thousands of distinct CDR3 sequences, more than 30% seen once. This clonotype was observed at least ten times.

This clonotype was obtained from a young man with Graves' hyperthyroidism. This chain connects TRBV24-1 to TRBJ2-2, with 12 bases that match TRBD1. Sequenced input: blood. CDR3 protein: CATSDLGQGAAGELFF. DNA of the CDR3: TGTGCCACCAGTGACCTGGGACAGGGGGCCGCCGGGGAGCTGTTTTTT.